This T cell receptor (beta chain) derives from a study of identical twins. Whole-study results and caveats: High-abundance cord blood beta clonotypes had fewer insertions; memory repertoires showed none.

TCRdb used MiXCR to reprocess the 5' RACE reads, holding one entry per CDR3 protein. The sample lists approximately 600,000 distinct CDR3 sequences, about 7.6% occurring once. Germline values: CDR1 SNHLY, CDR2 FYNNEI. Trimming at V came to 4 bases and at J to 6 bases, leaving 9 bases not matched to a gene. The CDR3 runs 16 residues. To note about this clonotype: Its antigen is not known.

The data also belong to a second study, concerning yellow fever vaccine responses in identical twins.

The clonotype was recovered from a young woman in good health. Input material: PBMCs. The chain carries TRBV2 and TRBJ2-1; 10 nucleotides line up with TRBD2. This CDR3 is CASSVSAGGVSNEQFF. In DNA form, the CDR3 reads TGTGCCAGCAGTGTCTCAGCGGGGGGGGTGAGCAATGAGCAGTTCTTC.